Below, one T cell receptor beta chain is given with its context. Its antigen is as yet unknown. The data stem from a study of ipilimumab plus nivolumab after autologous stem cell transplantation. In the study overall: Patients received a median of about 5 ipilimumab and 8 nivolumab doses. Study-wide results and caveats: TCR repertoire, Treg phenotype and gut microbiota reportedly support more study of this approach.

Method: immunoSEQ multiplex PCR; TCRdb's copy keeps in-frame clones and lacks some. Of more than 13,000 clones in the sample, approximately 75% are singletons; the top ten hold around 9.3%. Germline lookup yields CDR1 MNHEY and CDR2 SVGAGI. The length of the CDR3 is 15 residues. V gave up 7 bases and J gave up 5 bases; unmatched junction bases: 9. This sequence was found in a male donor with primary mediastinal lymphoma. Specimen: PBMCs, collected in a trial of ipilimumab plus nivolumab as post-transplant consolidation. The V and J genes are TRBV6-5 and TRBJ1-1, with TRBD1 identical over 11 bases. DNA of the CDR3: TGTGCCAGCACCAGGGACAGGGGGGCCAGTACTGAAGCTTTCTTT. Translation: CASTRDRGASTEAFF.